Given below is one TCR beta chain in context. This sample is drawn from a study of blood T cell repertoires in COVID-19. Germline V gene sequence: CDR1 ENHRY, CDR2 SYGVKD. The CDR3 is 14 residues long. Deletions cut 7 bases from V and 4 bases from J, with 15 bases between. Authors' data handling: Amplification of reference gene primers was used by the study to estimate nucleated cell counts. Generated by immunoSEQ multiplex PCR, the TCRdb table keeps only in-frame clones and is missing some. Clonal size and the V and J genes are those of that table, whereas D and trimming came from the DNA. Here the sample spans some 250,000 clones, about 79% being singletons.

The receptor comes from a woman of 80 years or more with acute or convalescent COVID-19. Sequencing used peripheral blood. The chain links TRBV10-3 to TRBJ2-3; D possibly corresponds to TRBD1 (6 bases). The CDR3 nucleotides read TGTGCCATCACCCGAACAGGGAGCTCAGATACGCAGTATTTT. Translation gives CAITRTGSSDTQYF.